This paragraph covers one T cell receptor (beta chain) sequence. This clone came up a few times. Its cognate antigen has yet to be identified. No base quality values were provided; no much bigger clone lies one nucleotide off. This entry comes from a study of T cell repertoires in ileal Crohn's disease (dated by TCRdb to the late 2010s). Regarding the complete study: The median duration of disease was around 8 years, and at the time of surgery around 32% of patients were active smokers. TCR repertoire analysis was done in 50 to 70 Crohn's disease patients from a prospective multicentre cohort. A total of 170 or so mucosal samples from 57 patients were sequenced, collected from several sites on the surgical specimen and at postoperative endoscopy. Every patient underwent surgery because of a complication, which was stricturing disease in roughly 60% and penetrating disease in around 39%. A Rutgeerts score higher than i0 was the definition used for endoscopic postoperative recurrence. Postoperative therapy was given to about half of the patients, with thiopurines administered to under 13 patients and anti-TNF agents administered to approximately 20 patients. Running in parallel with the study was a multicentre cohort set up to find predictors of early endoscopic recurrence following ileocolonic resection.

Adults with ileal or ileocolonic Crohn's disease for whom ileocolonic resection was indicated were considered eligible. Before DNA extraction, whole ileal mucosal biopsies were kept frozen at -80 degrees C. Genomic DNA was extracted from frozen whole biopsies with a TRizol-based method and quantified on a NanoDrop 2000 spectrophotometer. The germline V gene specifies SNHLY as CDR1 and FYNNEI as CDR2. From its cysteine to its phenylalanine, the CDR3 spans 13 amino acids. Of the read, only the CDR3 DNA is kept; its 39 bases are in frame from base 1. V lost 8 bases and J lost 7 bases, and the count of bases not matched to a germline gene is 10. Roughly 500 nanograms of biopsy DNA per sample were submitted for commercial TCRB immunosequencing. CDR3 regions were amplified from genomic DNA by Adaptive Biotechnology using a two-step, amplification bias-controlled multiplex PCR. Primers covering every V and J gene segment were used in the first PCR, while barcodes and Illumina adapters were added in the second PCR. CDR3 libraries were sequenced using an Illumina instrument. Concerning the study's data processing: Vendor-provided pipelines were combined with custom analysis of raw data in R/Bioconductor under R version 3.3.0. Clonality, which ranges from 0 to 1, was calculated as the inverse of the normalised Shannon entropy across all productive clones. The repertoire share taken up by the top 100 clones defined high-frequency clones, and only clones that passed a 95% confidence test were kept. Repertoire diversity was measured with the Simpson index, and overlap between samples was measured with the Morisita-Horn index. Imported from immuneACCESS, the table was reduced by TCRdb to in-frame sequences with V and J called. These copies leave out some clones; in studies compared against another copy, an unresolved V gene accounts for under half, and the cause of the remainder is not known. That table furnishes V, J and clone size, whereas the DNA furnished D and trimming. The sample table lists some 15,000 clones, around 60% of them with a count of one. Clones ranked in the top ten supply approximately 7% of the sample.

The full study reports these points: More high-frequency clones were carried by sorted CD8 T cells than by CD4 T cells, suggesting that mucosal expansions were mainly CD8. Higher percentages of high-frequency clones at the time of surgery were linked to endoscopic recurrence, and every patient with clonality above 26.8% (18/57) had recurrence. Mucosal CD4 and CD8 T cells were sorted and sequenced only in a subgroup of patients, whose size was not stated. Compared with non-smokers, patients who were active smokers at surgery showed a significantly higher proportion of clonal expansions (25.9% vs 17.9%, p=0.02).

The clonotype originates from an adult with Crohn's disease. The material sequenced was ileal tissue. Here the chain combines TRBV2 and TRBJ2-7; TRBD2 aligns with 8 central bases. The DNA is TGTGCCAGCGCCAGCGGGAGCATCGGTGAGCAGTACTTC. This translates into CASASGSIGEQYF.